Listed below are T cell receptor beta chains from one sample, sequenced in a study of blood T cell repertoires in COVID-19. TCRdb keeps only in-frame clones here, not all; method: immunoSEQ multiplex PCR. The sample lists roughly 140,000 clones, around nine tenths seen once, with over 2% in the top ten. The sequencing input was peripheral blood. These receptors came from a human donor in a cohort sampled during active COVID-19. Both conserved end residues are trimmed from each CDR3. A D gene is named only where the DNA matches it firmly.

v_call,j_call,d_call,cdr3_aa
TRBV29-1,TRBJ2-3,NA,SVVPGIGTDTQY
TRBV5-8,TRBJ2-7,TRBD1,ASSLGTGYSYEQY
TRBV3-1/TRBV3-2,TRBJ1-3,NA,ASSQAGTPGNTIY
TRBV19,TRBJ2-1,NA,ASSTHRGYYNEQF
TRBV30,TRBJ2-5,NA,AWKFQGIETQY
TRBV5-1,TRBJ2-5,NA,ASSLKDRHQY
TRBV7-2,TRBJ2-7,NA,ASSRGASVSYEQY
TRBV18,TRBJ2-3,NA,ASSPRETDTQY
TRBV9,TRBJ1-2,NA,ASSWQGYGYT
TRBV7-3,TRBJ2-2,NA,ASSLTRNLNTGELF
TRBV5-1,TRBJ2-3,TRBD2,ASSLAGGWDTQY
TRBV24-1,TRBJ2-1,TRBD1,ATSPPGQASHEQF
TRBV4-3,TRBJ2-7,NA,ASSRMAGSLYEQY
TRBV9,TRBJ1-6,TRBD1,ASTRSGQGVDSPLH
TRBV5-1,TRBJ1-6,TRBD1,ASSELGTGWNSPLH
TRBV7-3,TRBJ2-1,TRBD2,ASSYSGGANEQF
TRBV5-5,TRBJ2-1,NA,ASSFFGTGPIDEQF
TRBV18,TRBJ2-2,TRBD1,ASSPPYRGHNTEELF
TRBV9,TRBJ1-6,TRBD1,ASSVEGTANSPLH
TRBV9,TRBJ1-2,NA,ASSQGGMSYGYT
TRBV6-5,TRBJ2-4,TRBD2,ASRTGGIKNIQY
TRBV19,TRBJ1-5,TRBD1,ASRDKGGQVYSQPQH
TRBV7-2,TRBJ2-3,NA,ASSWGLYTDTQY
TRBV7-9,TRBJ2-7,TRBD1,ASSNRQGSSYEQY
TRBV6-5,TRBJ1-2,NA,ASSTPGELYGYT
TRBV10-2,TRBJ2-2,NA,ASSESPGNTGELF
TRBV10-3,TRBJ2-5,NA,AISETPSRGTQY
TRBV4-2,TRBJ1-5,NA,ASSNRENQPQH
TRBV6-1,TRBJ1-6,NA,ASSVTRGTGISPLH
TRBV4-3,TRBJ1-4,TRBD1,ASSLSGTGQFATNEKLF
TRBV7-9,TRBJ2-5,TRBD2,ASSPTSGGETQY
TRBV28,TRBJ1-1,NA,ASSLGGGGLEAF
TRBV30,TRBJ1-5,NA,AWRGLGSNQPQH
TRBV5-1,TRBJ2-1,TRBD2,ASSLGGTSGRDEQF
TRBV3-1/TRBV3-2,TRBJ2-5,NA,ASSPLQGGETQY
TRBV7-8,TRBJ1-1,NA,ASSPGLRDTEAF
TRBV24-1,TRBJ2-1,NA,ATSEASSPTRKQF
TRBV27,TRBJ2-1,NA,ASSLSSSLPPPQF
TRBV29-1,TRBJ2-3,NA,SVEPQEGGSTDTQY
TRBV6-6,TRBJ2-2,TRBD1,ASSRTGGLGELF
TRBV2,TRBJ2-1,TRBD2,ASSESRTSGLSSYNEQF
TRBV4-2,TRBJ1-4,NA,ASSQSSTGDGEKLF
TRBV6-6,TRBJ2-4,TRBD2,ASSPGTSGRAKNIQY
TRBV28,TRBJ2-1,TRBD2,ASSLPALTGGRNEQF
TRBV5-5,TRBJ1-5,TRBD1,ASSPQGEWGQPQH
TRBV12-1,TRBJ2-6,NA,ASSSYQGANVLT
TRBV19,TRBJ2-2,NA,ASSGNGANTGELF
TRBV3-1/TRBV3-2,TRBJ2-3,TRBD1,ASSRQGVSGTDTQY